The clone carrying this T cell receptor beta chain was recorded at least ten times. The authors ran a second PCR of about 6 to 11 cycles using a sample-barcoded 5' primer and a J-beta primer mix. TCRdb reprocessed the 5' RACE reads via MiXCR and lists one record per CDR3 protein. The sample consists of over 550,000 distinct CDR3 sequences, under 30% of them appearing once. This sample is drawn from a study of blood T cells in healthy people across ages. Germline CDR1 SGDLS, CDR2 YYNGEE. This CDR3 spans 18 amino acids. The V end lost 0 bases, the J end lost 6 bases, and 25 bases lay between the germline ends.

This rearrangement joins TRBV9 to TRBJ2-7; the D gene is possibly TRBD2 (6 bases). Sequencing was done on a sample of blood. This receptor was identified in a woman over 75 in good health. The CDR3 here is CASSVESGFGVESGEQYF. The CDR3 DNA sequence: TGTGCCAGCAGCGTAGAAAGCGGGTTTGGTGTGGAGTCAGGCGAGCAGTACTTC.